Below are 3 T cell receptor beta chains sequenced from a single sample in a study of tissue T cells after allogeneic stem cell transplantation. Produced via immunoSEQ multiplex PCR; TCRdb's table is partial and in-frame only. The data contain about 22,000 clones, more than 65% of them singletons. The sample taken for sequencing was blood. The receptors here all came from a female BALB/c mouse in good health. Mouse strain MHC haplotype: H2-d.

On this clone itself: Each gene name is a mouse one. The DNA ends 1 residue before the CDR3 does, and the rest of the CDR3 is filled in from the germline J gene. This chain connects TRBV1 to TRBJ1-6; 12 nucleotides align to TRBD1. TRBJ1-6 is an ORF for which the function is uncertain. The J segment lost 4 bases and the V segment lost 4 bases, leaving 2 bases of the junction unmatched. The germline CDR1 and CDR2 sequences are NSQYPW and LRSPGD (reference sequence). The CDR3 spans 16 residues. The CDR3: CTCSEGQGAYNSPLYF. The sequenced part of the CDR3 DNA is TGCACCTGCAGTGAGGGACAGGGGGCTTATAATTCGCCCCTCTAC.

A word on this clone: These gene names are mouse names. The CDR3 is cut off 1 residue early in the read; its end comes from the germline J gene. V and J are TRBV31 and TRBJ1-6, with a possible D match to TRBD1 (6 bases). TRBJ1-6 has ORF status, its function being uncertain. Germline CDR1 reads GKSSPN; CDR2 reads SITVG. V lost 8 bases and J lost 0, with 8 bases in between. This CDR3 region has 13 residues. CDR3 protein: CAGTISYNSPLYF. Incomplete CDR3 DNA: TGTGCCGGGACAATTTCCTATAATTCGCCCCTCTAC.

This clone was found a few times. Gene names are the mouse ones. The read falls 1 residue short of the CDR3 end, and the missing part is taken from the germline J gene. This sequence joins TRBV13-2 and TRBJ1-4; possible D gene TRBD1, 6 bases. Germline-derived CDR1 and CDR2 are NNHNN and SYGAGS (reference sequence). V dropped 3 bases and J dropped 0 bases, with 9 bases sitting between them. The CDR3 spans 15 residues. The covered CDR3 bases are TGTGCCAGCGGTGCTACAGGGATTTCCAACGAAAGATTATTT. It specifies CASGATGISNERLF. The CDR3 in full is CASGATGISNERLFF.